The clone carrying this T cell receptor (beta chain) was detected only once. The Seattle patients joined while their infection was active and were tracked longitudinally afterward. Original methodology: Amplified reference gene primers provided the basis for estimating nucleated cell counts. Assay used: immunoSEQ multiplex PCR; TCRdb lists only in-frame clones, some missing. That table gives V, J and clone size, and the DNA gave D and trimming. This table has 400,000 to 450,000 clones, over 75% appearing once. The record originates from a study of blood T cell repertoires in COVID-19. Overall study: Specimens from acute and convalescent COVID-19 originated in the United States, Italy and Spain.

The CDR3 is 16 residues long. In germline, CDR1 is SNHLY, CDR2 FYNNEI. V gave up 7 bases and J gave up 1 base; unmatched junction bases: 10. The rearrangement links TRBV2 to TRBJ1-2, with TRBD1 identical over 9 bases. The clonotype comes from a woman between 35 and 50 years old with COVID-19, enrolled during active disease. Sequenced material: peripheral blood. CDR3 DNA sequence: TGTGCCAGCACCCGAGGAATGGACAGGGGTAACTATGGCTACACCTTC. It encodes CASTRGMDRGNYGYTF.